The 16 T cell receptor beta chains below all came from one sample that was sequenced in a study of T cells in narcolepsy. The assay was immunoSEQ multiplex PCR, and TCRdb's table has in-frame clones only and misses some. The sample lists tens of thousands of clones; around 79% were seen once. The sequenced sample was CD45RA- memory CD4+ T cells from PBMCs. The receptors originated from a human donor with narcolepsy.

V is TRBV7-2 and J is TRBJ1-2; the match to TRBD1 covers 9 bases. The CDR3 is 13 residues long. Trimming cost V 4 bases and J 7 bases; bases outside gene matches: 4. The germline V gene encodes CDR1 SGHTA and CDR2 FQGNSA. CDR3 sequence reads: CASSSRDRAGYTF. For the CDR3, the DNA is TGTGCCAGCAGCTCCCGGGACAGGGCTGGCTACACCTTC.

The V and J genes are TRBV7-6 and TRBJ1-2; D ambiguous. The CDR3 contains 13 residues. Per the germline V gene, CDR1 is SGHVS and CDR2 is FNYEAQ. Trimming took 1 base from V and 8 from J, leaving 11 bases between them. The CDR3 DNA reads TGTGCCAGCAGCTTAGTGGAAAGGAACGGCTACACCTTC. Translated, it gives CASSLVERNGYTF.

The sample holds one count of this clone. The rearrangement joins TRBV30 to TRBJ2-5; D possibly corresponds to TRBD2 (6 bases). The CDR3 loop spans 15 amino acids. CDR1 is GTSNPN, CDR2 SVGIG, per germline (reference sequence). The ends were cut back, 6 bases at V and 1 base at J, with 18 bases in the middle. CDR3 nucleotide sequence: TGTGCCTGTACCAATTCGGAGGGAACCCAAGAGACCCAGTACTTC. It translates to CACTNSEGTQETQYF.

This clone was counted a single time. The CDR3 sequence is CASSADMGQATDTQYF. The CDR3 nucleotides are TGTGCCAGCAGCGCAGACATGGGACAGGCCACAGATACGCAGTATTTT. J is TRBJ2-3 and V is TRBV9; 8 nucleotides align to TRBD1. V lost 3 bases and J lost 2; bases outside the gene matches: 8. This CDR3 has 16 amino acids. The germline CDR1 and CDR2 sequences are SGDLS and YYNGEE. The full variable domain, its missing parts supplied by reference TRBV9 and TRBJ2-3, is DSGVTQTPKHLITATGQRVTLRCSPRSGDLSVYWYQQSLDQGLQFLIQYYNGEERAKGNILERFSAQQFPDLHSELNLSSLELGDSALYFCASSADMGQATDTQYFGPGTRLTVL.

This sequence joins TRBV7-2 and TRBJ1-2, with no clear D. Germline lookup yields CDR1 SGHTA and CDR2 FQGNSA. This CDR3 contains 12 residues. V was cut by 3 bases and J by 2 bases, with 4 bases left in between. DNA of the CDR3: TGTGCCAGCAGCTTGTTCAACTATGGCTACACCTTC. Translating it yields CASSLFNYGYTF.

This sequence joins TRBV7-6 and TRBJ1-4; the match to TRBD1 covers 7 bases. V lost 1 base and J lost 7; bases outside the gene matches: 9. This CDR3 is 16 amino acids long. Germline lookup yields CDR1 SGHVS and CDR2 FNYEAQ. CDR3 sequence reads: CASSLENYRGGEKLFF. The CDR3 bases are TGTGCCAGCAGCTTAGAGAATTACAGGGGAGGTGAAAAACTGTTTTTT.

This sequence joins TRBV7-2 and TRBJ2-3, with 14 bases identical to TRBD2. The length of the CDR3 is 16 residues. V gave up 2 bases and J gave up 8 bases; unmatched junction bases: 6. The germline gives CDR1 SGHTA, CDR2 FQGNSA. The CDR3 DNA reads TGTGCCAGCAGCTTATCTACCGGGACTAGCGGGAGTACGCAGTATTTT. This codes for CASSLSTGTSGSTQYF.

The V gene is TRBV6-5, the J gene TRBJ1-1, with a tentative D call TRBD1 (5 bases). This CDR3 spans 14 amino acids. Between the trimmed V and J ends, which lost 5 bases and 3 bases, there was a span of 13 bases. The germline gives CDR1 MNHEY, CDR2 SVGAGI. Written as DNA, the CDR3 is TGTGCCAGCAGTGAAAGAGGCAGGGACACTGAAGCTTTCTTT. Translating it yields CASSERGRDTEAFF.

The J gene is TRBJ2-7, the V gene TRBV2; TRBD1 matches 8 bases. V was pared by 6 bases and J by 3 bases, with 4 bases of the junction left unmatched. Germline V CDR1 and CDR2: SNHLY, FYNNEI. The CDR3 totals 13 residues. The CDR3 reads CASREDRDYEQYF. The DNA for the CDR3 is TGTGCCAGCAGGGAGGACAGGGACTACGAGCAGTACTTC.

The chain joins TRBV6-1 to TRBJ2-1; tentatively, D is TRBD2 (5 bases). Germline V gene lookup returns CDR1 MNHNS and CDR2 SASEGT. CDR3 length equals 13 residues. V lost 7 bases and J 8 bases, leaving 15 bases between the germline ends. The CDR3 DNA reads TGTGCCAGCAATCCGGCTAGCTTGGATGAGCAGTTCTTC. This sequence encodes CASNPASLDEQFF.

The chain has TRBV19 and TRBJ2-1; the match to TRBD2 covers 11 bases. The J segment lost 4 bases and the V segment lost 10 bases, leaving 18 bases of the junction unmatched. This CDR3 comprises 18 residues. Germline lookup yields CDR1 LNHDA and CDR2 SQIVND (reference sequence). Here the CDR3 reads CATQALSTSGIIYNEQFF. The CDR3 bases are TGTGCCACTCAAGCCCTCTCGACTAGCGGGATAATTTACAATGAGCAGTTCTTC.

This clone has more than one count but fewer than ten. This sequence joins TRBV5-6 and TRBJ1-5; a weak D match, TRBD1 (5 bases). The germline V gene has CDR1 SGHDT and CDR2 YYEEEE. V was shortened by 4 bases and J by 7 bases, with 9 bases between the two germline ends. This CDR3 has 12 amino acids. Written as DNA, the CDR3 is TGTGCCAGCAGCGTAGGGGACCAGCCCCAGCATTTT. Translation gives CASSVGDQPQHF.

The J gene is TRBJ1-1, the V gene TRBV18; 7 positions match TRBD1. This CDR3 spans 15 amino acids. The V and J ends lost 3 bases and 4 bases, in that order; junction bases with no gene match: 8. Looked up from germline, CDR1 is KGHSH and CDR2 is LQKENI. CDR3 in DNA: TGTGCCAGCTCACCCAACGGAGACAGGGCCACTGAAGCTTTCTTT. This sequence encodes CASSPNGDRATEAFF.

The sample holds a few counts of this clone. The chain links TRBV5-1 to TRBJ1-1, with a weak D call TRBD1 (5 bases). Trimming removed 6 bases from V and 1 base from J, with 16 bases in between. CDR1 SGHRS and CDR2 YFSETQ come from the germline V gene. The CDR3 covers 15 residues. The chain's CDR3 is CASTPTGPGNTEAFF. In DNA form, the CDR3 reads TGCGCCAGCACCCCCACGGGACCGGGGAACACTGAAGCTTTCTTT.

V and J are TRBV5-4 and TRBJ2-5; TRBD1 is a possible D gene (6 bases). The germline gives CDR1 SGHNT, CDR2 YYREEE (reference sequence). The V end lost 4 bases, the J end lost 2 bases, and 12 bases lay between the germline ends. The CDR3 runs 14 residues. The CDR3 protein is CASSLRQGQETQYF. As DNA, the CDR3 is TGTGCCAGCAGCCTACGTCAGGGGCAAGAGACCCAGTACTTC. The variable domain in full, completed from reference TRBV5-4 and TRBJ2-5, reads ETGVTQSPTHLIKTRGQQVTLRCSSQSGHNTVSWYQQALGQGPQFIFQYYREEENGRGNFPPRFSGLQFPNYSSELNVNALELDDSALYLCASSLRQGQETQYFGPGTRLLVL.

V usage is TRBV19 and J usage is TRBJ2-2, with unresolved D. CDR1 and CDR2 (germline): LNHDA, SQIVND (reference sequence). V was cut by 8 bases and J by 4 bases, with 11 bases left in between. CDR3 length: 13 residues. The CDR3 nucleotides are TGTGCCAGTTCGCCCGGGTTCACCGGGGAGCTGTTTTTT. Its protein product is CASSPGFTGELFF.